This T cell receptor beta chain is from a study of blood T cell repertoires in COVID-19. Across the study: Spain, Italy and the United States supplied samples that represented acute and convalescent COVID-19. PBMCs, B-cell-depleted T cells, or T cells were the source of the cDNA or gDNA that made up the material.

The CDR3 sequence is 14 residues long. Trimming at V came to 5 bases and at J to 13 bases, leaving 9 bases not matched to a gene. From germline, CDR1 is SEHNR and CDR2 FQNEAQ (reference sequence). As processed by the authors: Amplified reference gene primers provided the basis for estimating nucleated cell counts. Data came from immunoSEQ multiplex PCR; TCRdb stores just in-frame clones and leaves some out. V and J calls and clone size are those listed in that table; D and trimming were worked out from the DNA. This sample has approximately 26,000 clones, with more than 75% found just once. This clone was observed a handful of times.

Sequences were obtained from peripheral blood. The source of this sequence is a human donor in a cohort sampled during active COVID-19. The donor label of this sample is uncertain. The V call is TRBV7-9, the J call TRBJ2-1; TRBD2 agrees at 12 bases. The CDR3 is CASSPRTSGVKQFF. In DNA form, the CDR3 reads TGTGCCAGCAGCCCTAGGACTAGCGGGGTAAAACAGTTCTTC. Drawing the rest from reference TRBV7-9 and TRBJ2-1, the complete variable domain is DTGVSQNPRHKITKRGQNVTFRCDPISEHNRLYWYRQTLGQGPEFLTYFQNEAQLEKSRLLSDRFSAERPKGSFSTLEIQRTEQGDSAMYLCASSPRTSGVKQFFGPGTRLTVL.